The 7 T cell receptor beta chains listed next were all sequenced from one sample in a study of shared clonotypes between healthy human individuals. Only in-frame clones appear in the TCRdb table, and some are missing; sequencing was by immunoSEQ multiplex PCR. The table lists about 2.4 million clones, approximately 92% of them singletons. Sequenced sample: naive CD4+ T cells sorted from blood. Documented subset: CD45RA+ positively selected. These receptors came from a man aged 18 to 30 in good health.

The rearrangement joins TRBV28 to TRBJ2-1; 8 bases map to TRBD2. In germline, CDR1 is MDHEN, CDR2 SYDVKM. V shed 3 bases and J 10 bases; nucleotides not matched to a gene: 11. The CDR3 covers 15 residues. For the CDR3, the DNA is TGTGCCAGCAGTTTTAGACGGCTAGCGGGCCAAGAGCAGTTCTTC. This codes for CASSFRRLAGQEQFF.

This chain uses TRBV6-5 with TRBJ2-1, with a possible D match to TRBD2 (6 bases). CDR3 length: 15 residues. CDR1 and CDR2 (germline): MNHEY, SVGAGI. Trimming cost V 2 bases and J 5 bases, with 13 bases left between them. The CDR3 DNA follows: TGTGCCAGCAGTTACGGCGGGACTGGGAACAATGAGCAGTTCTTC. Its protein product is CASSYGGTGNNEQFF.

The chain joins TRBV18 to TRBJ2-7; TRBD1 agrees at 10 bases. Germline V gene sequence: CDR1 KGHSH, CDR2 LQKENI. CDR3 length: 15 amino acids. Trimming cost V 6 bases and J 6 bases; bases outside gene matches: 11. This CDR3 is CASSRQGAVASEQYF. Here the CDR3 DNA reads TGTGCCAGCTCCCGACAGGGGGCCGTAGCCTCCGAGCAGTACTTC.

The chain recombines TRBV2 with TRBJ2-7; TRBD1 might be the D (6 bases). The CDR3 sequence is 14 residues long. From germline, CDR1 is SNHLY and CDR2 FYNNEI. V was clipped by 5 bases and J by 2 bases, with 13 bases between them. The CDR3 DNA reads TGTGCCAGCAGTCCAAGGGGGAGAACCTACGAGCAGTACTTC. It yields the protein CASSPRGRTYEQYF.

The chain uses TRBV10-2 and TRBJ1-1; D might be TRBD1 (6 bases). V gave up 3 bases and J gave up 1 base, with 12 bases separating them. The germline V gene has CDR1 WSHSY and CDR2 SAAADI. This CDR3 comprises 15 residues. CDR3 amino acids: CASSDRGAGNTEAFF. The CDR3 DNA sequence: TGCGCCAGCAGTGATCGGGGGGCCGGGAACACTGAAGCTTTCTTT.

V gene TRBV6-1 combines with J gene TRBJ2-3; D tentatively reads TRBD1 or TRBD2 (5 bases each). The V gene's germline CDR1 is MNHNS and CDR2 SASEGT. The CDR3 has 15 amino acids. Trimming removed 5 bases from V and 8 bases from J, with 20 bases in between. The DNA of the CDR3 is TGTGCCAGCAGTTTAGACCGGGGCCCGTATGGTACGCAGTATTTT. As protein: CASSLDRGPYGTQYF.

The chain carries TRBV6-1 and TRBJ1-5; 8 nucleotides line up with TRBD1. The germline gives CDR1 MNHNS, CDR2 SASEGT. The CDR3 length is 15 residues. The J segment lost 4 bases and the V segment lost 4 bases, leaving 6 bases of the junction unmatched. Here the CDR3 reads CASSGRTGSNQPQHF. The CDR3 DNA is TGTGCCAGCAGTGGAAGGACAGGGTCTAATCAGCCCCAGCATTTT.